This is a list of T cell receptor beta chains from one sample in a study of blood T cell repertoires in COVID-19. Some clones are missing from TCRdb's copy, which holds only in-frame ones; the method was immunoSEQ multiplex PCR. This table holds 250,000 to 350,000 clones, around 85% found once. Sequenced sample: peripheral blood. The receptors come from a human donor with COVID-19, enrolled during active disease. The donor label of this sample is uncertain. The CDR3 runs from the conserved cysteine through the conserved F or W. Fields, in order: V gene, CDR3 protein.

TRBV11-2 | CASSFQAGGTDTQYF
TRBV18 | CASSPPGLAGGLNEQFF
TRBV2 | CASRLTGESYEQYF
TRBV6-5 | CATQGLSSYEQYF
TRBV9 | CASSVGREGLDTQYF
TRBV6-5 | CASSSGWATQYF
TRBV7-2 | CASSLRSSTDTQYF
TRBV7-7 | CASSPDRNTGELFF
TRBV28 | CASSTGYEQYF
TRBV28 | CASGSLRDRVYGYTF
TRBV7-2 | CASSLSDGRVDEQYF
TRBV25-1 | CASVGELETQYF
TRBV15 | CATMTTSGSGTDTQYF
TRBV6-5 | CASSRLYNEQFF
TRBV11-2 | CASLSSGRAQETQYF
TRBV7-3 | CASSAGLMGETQYF
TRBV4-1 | CASSQDTGYTYEQYF
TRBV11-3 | CASSSSLHEQFF
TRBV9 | CASSPGAGGNRNTEAFF
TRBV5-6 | CASSLGFSGTDTQYF
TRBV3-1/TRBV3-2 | CASSQTSGSMDEQYF
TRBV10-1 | CASSEDTSGKYF
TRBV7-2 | CASSLSAAAGTDTQYF
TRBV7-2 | CASSSSAGTGSRAAFF
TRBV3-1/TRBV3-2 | CASSQGRAGGEQFF
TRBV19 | CASGTSGSGLQQYF
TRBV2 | CADGGEDYGYTF
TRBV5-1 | CASSPRSGNTEAFF
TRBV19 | CASKYGRNTEAFF
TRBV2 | CASSTQGGSGYGYTF
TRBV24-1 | CATSDLASGSYEQYF
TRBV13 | CASSKNRGGKNQPQHF
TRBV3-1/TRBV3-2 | CASSQDPGQDYGYTF
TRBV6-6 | CASRQAVAEAFF
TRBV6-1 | CASSDGPTLGDGYTF
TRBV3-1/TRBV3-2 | CASSQEQGSNQPQHF
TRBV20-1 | CSASPPGVTEAFF
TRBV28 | CASSLGLRENGYTF
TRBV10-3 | CAIKEREGETQYF
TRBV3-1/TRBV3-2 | CASSGGWQGGPYEQYF
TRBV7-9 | CASSLATDEQYF
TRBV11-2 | CASRVTSGSSYNEQFF
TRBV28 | CASSPRRGRGKNIQYF